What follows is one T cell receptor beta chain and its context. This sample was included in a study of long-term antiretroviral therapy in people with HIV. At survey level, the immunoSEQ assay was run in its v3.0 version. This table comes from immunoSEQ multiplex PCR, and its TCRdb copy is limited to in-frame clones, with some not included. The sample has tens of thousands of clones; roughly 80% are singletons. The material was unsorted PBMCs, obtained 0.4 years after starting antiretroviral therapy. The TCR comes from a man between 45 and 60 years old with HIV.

The CDR3 loop reads CASSDSTYEQYF. The CDR3 DNA reads as TGTGCCAGCAGCGACTCTACCTACGAGCAGTACTTC. The V call is TRBV7-8, the J call TRBJ2-7; no definite D call. V lost 5 bases and J lost 2, with 7 bases in between. CDR3 length equals 12 residues. Germline V lookup: CDR1 SGHVS, CDR2 FQNEAQ.